Below, 10 T cell receptor beta chains from the same sample are listed, as sequenced in a study of graft-versus-host responses after intestinal transplantation (dated by TCRdb to 2020 to 2022). For these receptors, no antigen is known. To prepare the library, the immunoSEQ multiplex PCR assay was applied. Held by TCRdb, this immuneACCESS table contains in-frame sequences only and omits some clones. Under half of the omission traces to an unresolved V gene where checked; the cause of the rest is unknown. Present in this sample are some 87,000 clones, around 90% of which were seen just once. Of the sample, less than 0.4% falls within the top ten clones. The label giving this sample's time point can be read as: cells obtained before transplantation from donor or recipient. The sequenced sample was unstimulated CD4+ T cells sorted from spleen or lymph node cells, obtained before intestinal transplant. The receptors originated from a human donor who received an intestinal transplant.

In the case of this clone: Germline is not matched at one junction end, which may reflect a read error. The chain combines TRBV5-1 with TRBJ2-5, with 8 bases identical to TRBD2. Germline CDR1 SGHRS, CDR2 YFSETQ. The CDR3 is 14 amino acids. The CDR3 here is CARSPRTGGETQYF. DNA of the CDR3: TGCGCCCGCAGCCCTCGGACGGGGGGGGAGACCCAGTACTTC.

The chain couples TRBV6-5 to TRBJ1-1; D is undetermined. Germline CDR1 MNHEY, CDR2 SVGAGI. The CDR3 is 14 residues long. The ends were cut back, 2 bases at V and 2 bases at J, with 9 bases in the middle. This CDR3 reads CASSYGGPNTEAFF. The DNA of the CDR3 is TGTGCCAGCAGTTACGGAGGGCCTAACACTGAAGCTTTCTTT.

This chain's CDR3 is CAWSPGGLGTQYF. The CDR3 region has the DNA TGTGCCTGGAGCCCCGGGGGCTTAGGGACCCAGTACTTC. The chain links TRBV30 to TRBJ2-5; the D call may be TRBD1 or TRBD2 (6 bases each). The V end was cut by 3 bases, the J end by 7 bases, with 15 bases between. Germline V gene data show CDR1 as GTSNPN and CDR2 as SVGIG (reference sequence). The CDR3 totals 13 residues.

The chain carries TRBV30 and TRBJ2-7; TRBD1 or TRBD2 may be the D gene (5 bases each). The germline V gene encodes CDR1 GTSNPN and CDR2 SVGIG (reference sequence). V was shortened by 0 bases and J by 3 bases, with 12 bases between the two germline ends. The CDR3 spans 14 residues. CDR3 nucleotides: TGTGCCTGGAGTGTTTCGGGACCCCTCTACGAGCAGTACTTC. Translation gives CAWSVSGPLYEQYF.

This chain links TRBV19 with TRBJ2-7; 7 bases are shared with TRBD2. This CDR3 comprises 14 residues. The V gene's germline CDR1 is LNHDA and CDR2 SQIVND (reference sequence). With 1 base clipped from V and 0 bases from J, the junction kept 0 bases outside the gene matches. CDR3 coding DNA: TGTGCCAGTAGTATAGGGACTAGCTCCTACGAGCAGTACTTC. It specifies CASSIGTSSYEQYF. The full variable domain, rest sourced from reference TRBV19 and TRBJ2-7, is DGGITQSPKYLFRKEGQNVTLSCEQNLNHDAMYWYRQDPGQGLRLIYYSQIVNDFQKGDIAEGYSVSREKKESFPLTVTSAQKNPTAFYLCASSIGTSSYEQYFGPGTRLTVT.

The chain recombines TRBV6-1 with TRBJ1-5; no clear D gene. The CDR3 covers 13 residues. V lost 8 bases and J 4 bases, leaving 12 bases between the germline ends. Germline values: CDR1 MNHNS, CDR2 SASEGT. The CDR3 region is CASRRSGNQPQHF. The CDR3 DNA is TGTGCCAGCCGCCGATCGGGGAATCAGCCCCAGCATTTT.

The genes are TRBV19 and TRBJ2-1; 10 bases are shared with TRBD2. V was clipped by 4 bases and J by 8 bases; unmatched bases: 20. Germline V CDR1 and CDR2: LNHDA, SQIVND (reference sequence). This CDR3 region has 19 residues. The CDR3 DNA follows: TGTGCCAGTAGTAGAGAGGGTCCCCCTCTAGCGGGAGTATCAGATGAGCAGTTCTTC. This sequence encodes CASSREGPPLAGVSDEQFF.

The V gene is TRBV5-8, the J gene TRBJ2-5, with D perhaps TRBD1 or TRBD2 (5 bases each). Germline CDR1 reads SGHTS; CDR2 reads YDEGEE. CDR3 length: 12 residues. V lost 4 bases, J lost 4 bases, and 8 bases lay in between. The CDR3 loop is CASSGGRETQYF. For the CDR3, the DNA is TGTGCCAGCAGCGGGGGACGAGAGACCCAGTACTTC.

The gene calls are TRBV2 and TRBJ2-1, with TRBD2 identical over 16 bases. The germline V gene has CDR1 SNHLY and CDR2 FYNNEI. The CDR3 contains 16 residues. Trimming cost V 6 bases and J 6 bases; bases outside gene matches: 5. The CDR3 DNA follows: TGTGCCAGCAGGGGACTAGCGGGAGGGCCGCTCAATGAGCAGTTCTTC. It specifies CASRGLAGGPLNEQFF.

The chain couples TRBV2 to TRBJ2-2; no clear D. Between the trimmed V and J ends, which lost 6 bases and 4 bases, there was a span of 9 bases. The CDR3 is 13 amino acids. Germline V gene lookup returns CDR1 SNHLY and CDR2 FYNNEI. CDR3 sequence: CASRTFITGELFF. The CDR3 DNA is TGTGCCAGCAGAACCTTTATCACCGGGGAGCTGTTTTTT.